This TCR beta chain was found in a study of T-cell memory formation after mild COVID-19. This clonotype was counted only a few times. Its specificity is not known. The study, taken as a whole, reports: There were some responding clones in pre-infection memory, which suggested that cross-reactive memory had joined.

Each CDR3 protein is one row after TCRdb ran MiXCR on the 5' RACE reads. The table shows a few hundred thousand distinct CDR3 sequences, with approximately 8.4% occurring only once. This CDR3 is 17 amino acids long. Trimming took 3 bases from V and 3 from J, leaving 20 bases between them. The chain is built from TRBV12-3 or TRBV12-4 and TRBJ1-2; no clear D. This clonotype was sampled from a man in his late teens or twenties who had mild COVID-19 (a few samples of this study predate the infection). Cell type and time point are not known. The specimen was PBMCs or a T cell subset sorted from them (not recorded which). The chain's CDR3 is CASSLAGFGSTYYGYTF. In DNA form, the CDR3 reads TGTGCCAGCAGTTTGGCGGGGTTTGGATCGACGTACTATGGCTACACCTTC.